This paragraph reports one T cell receptor (beta chain). This sample stems from a study of blood T cell repertoires in COVID-19. Background on the study: The United States, Italy and Spain were the sources of the acute and convalescent COVID-19 samples. Nucleic acid was either cDNA or gDNA, and it came from T cells, B-cell-depleted T cells, or PBMCs.

Authors' methods: The assay estimated nucleated cells by amplifying reference gene primers. The data were produced by immunoSEQ multiplex PCR, yet TCRdb's version contains in-frame clones alone and is incomplete. The DNA gave D and trimming, while V, J and clone size come from that table. The repertoire consists of 120,000 or so clones, with roughly 90% occurring once and the leading ten covering 1% to 1.5%. V was cut by 3 bases and J by 11 bases, with 11 bases left in between. This CDR3 contains 12 residues. Germline V gene sequence: CDR1 LNHNV, CDR2 YYDKDF (reference sequence). The chain links TRBV15 to TRBJ1-5; D may be TRBD1 (6 bases). The sequenced sample was peripheral blood. This sequence was found in an elderly woman with acute or convalescent COVID-19. The CDR3 spells CATSSAQGSQHF. In nucleotides, the CDR3 is TGTGCCACCAGCAGCGCCCAGGGGTCCCAGCATTTT.